This entry concerns a single T cell receptor (beta chain). Its antigen is not identified. The sample is drawn from a study of graft-versus-host responses after intestinal transplantation. Using immunoSEQ multiplex PCR, the repertoire was profiled, and TCRdb retains in-frame clones only, with some absent. Among 95,000 to 130,000 clones listed, just over 90% were seen once. With 7 bases removed from V and 2 bases from J, the gap between germline ends came to 11 bases. The CDR3 extends over 13 amino acids. The germline V gene encodes CDR1 MDHEN and CDR2 SYDVKM. The chain employs TRBV28 and TRBJ1-2, with D possibly matching TRBD1 (6 bases). The TCR was taken from a human donor who received an intestinal transplant. Source: unstimulated CD4+ T cells sorted from spleen or lymph node cells, taken before intestinal transplant. CDR3 nucleotides: TGTGCCAGCACCAACGGACAGAACTATGGCTACACCTTC. This codes for CASTNGQNYGYTF.